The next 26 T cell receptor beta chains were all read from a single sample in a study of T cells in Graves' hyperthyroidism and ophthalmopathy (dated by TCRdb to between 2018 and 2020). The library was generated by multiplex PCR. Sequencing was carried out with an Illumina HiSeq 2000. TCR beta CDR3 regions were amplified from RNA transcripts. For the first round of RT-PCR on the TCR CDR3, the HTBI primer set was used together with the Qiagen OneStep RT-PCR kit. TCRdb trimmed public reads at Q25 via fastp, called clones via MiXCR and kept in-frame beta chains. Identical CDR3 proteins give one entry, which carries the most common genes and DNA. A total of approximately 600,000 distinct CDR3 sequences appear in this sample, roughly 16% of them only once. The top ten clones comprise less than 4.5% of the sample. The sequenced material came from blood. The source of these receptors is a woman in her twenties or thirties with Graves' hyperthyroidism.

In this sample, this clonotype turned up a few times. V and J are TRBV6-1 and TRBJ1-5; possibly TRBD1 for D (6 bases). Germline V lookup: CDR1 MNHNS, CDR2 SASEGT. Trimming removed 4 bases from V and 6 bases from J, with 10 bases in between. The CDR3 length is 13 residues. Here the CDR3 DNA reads TGTGCCAGCAGTGGATCAGGGGTTCAGCCCCAGCATTTT. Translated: CASSGSGVQPQHF.

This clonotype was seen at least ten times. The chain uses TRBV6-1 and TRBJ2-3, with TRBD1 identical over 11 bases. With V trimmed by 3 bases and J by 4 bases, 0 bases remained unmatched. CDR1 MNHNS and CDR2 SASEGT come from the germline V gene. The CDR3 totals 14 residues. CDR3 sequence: CASSEGQGADTQYF. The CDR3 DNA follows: TGTGCCAGCAGTGAGGGACAGGGGGCAGATACGCAGTATTTT.

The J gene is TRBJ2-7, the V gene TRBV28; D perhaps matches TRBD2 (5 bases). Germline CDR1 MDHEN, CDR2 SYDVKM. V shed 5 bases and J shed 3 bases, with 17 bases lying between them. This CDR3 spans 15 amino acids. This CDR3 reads CASSPPGSLIYEQYF. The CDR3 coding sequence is TGTGCCAGCAGTCCACCGGGGTCCCTAATCTACGAGCAGTACTTC.

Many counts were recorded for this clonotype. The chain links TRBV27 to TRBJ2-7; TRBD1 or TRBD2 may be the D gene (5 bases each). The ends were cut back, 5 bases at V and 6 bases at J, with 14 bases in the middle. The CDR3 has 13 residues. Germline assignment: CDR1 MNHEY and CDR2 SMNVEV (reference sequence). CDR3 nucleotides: TGTGCCAGCAGTAAGGGGCTCCGGGGCGAGCAGTACTTC. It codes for CASSKGLRGEQYF.

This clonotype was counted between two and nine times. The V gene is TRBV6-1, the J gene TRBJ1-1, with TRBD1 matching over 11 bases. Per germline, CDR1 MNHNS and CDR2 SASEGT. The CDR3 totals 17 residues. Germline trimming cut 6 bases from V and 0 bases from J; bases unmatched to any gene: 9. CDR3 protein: CASSLEDRGRLNTEAFF. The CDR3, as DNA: TGTGCCAGCAGCCTGGAGGACAGGGGGCGGCTGAACACTGAAGCTTTCTTT.

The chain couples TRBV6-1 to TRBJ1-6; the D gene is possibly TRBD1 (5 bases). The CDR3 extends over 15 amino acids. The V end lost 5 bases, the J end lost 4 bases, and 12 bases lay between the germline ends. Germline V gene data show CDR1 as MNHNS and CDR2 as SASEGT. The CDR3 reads CASSSRQIYNSPLHF. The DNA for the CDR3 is TGTGCCAGCAGTTCCCGACAGATTTATAATTCACCCCTCCACTTT.

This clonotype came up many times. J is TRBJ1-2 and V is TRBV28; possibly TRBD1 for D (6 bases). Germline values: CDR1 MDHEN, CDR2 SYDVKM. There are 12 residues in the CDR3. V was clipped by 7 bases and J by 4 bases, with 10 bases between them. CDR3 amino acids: CASKTGSYGYTF. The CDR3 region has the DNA TGTGCCAGCAAAACAGGGTCCTATGGCTACACCTTC.

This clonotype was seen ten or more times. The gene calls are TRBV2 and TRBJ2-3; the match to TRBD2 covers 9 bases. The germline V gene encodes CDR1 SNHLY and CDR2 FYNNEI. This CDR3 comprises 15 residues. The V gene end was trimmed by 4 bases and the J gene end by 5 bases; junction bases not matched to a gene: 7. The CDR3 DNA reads TGTGCCAGCAGTGTCCTAGCGGGGTCGGGAGATACGCAGTATTTT. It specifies CASSVLAGSGDTQYF.

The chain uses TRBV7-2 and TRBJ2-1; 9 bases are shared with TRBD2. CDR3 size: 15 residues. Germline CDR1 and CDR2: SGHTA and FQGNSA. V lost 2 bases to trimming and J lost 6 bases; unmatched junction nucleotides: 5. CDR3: CASSLSSGSSNEQFF. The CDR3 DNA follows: TGTGCCAGCAGCTTAAGTAGCGGGAGTAGCAATGAGCAGTTCTTC.

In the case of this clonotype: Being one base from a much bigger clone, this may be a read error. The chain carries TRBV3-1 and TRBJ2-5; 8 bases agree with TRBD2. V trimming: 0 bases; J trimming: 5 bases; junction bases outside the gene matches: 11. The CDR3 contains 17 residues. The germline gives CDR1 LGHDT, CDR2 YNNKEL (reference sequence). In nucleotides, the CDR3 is TGTGCCAGCAGCCAAGATGGGGCGGGAGGCGCGATTGAGACCCAGTACTTC. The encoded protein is CASSQDGAGGAIETQYF.

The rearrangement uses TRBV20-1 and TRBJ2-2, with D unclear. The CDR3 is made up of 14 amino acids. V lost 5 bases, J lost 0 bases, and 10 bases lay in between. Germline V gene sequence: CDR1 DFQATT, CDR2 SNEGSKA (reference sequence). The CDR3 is CSAPRASNTGELFF. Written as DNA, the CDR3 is TGCAGTGCTCCCCGAGCCTCGAACACCGGGGAGCTGTTTTTT.

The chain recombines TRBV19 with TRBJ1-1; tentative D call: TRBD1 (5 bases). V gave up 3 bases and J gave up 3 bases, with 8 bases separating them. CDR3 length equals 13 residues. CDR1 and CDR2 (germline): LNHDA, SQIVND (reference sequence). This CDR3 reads CASSIRVHTEAFF. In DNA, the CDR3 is TGTGCCAGTAGTATCAGGGTTCACACTGAAGCTTTCTTT.

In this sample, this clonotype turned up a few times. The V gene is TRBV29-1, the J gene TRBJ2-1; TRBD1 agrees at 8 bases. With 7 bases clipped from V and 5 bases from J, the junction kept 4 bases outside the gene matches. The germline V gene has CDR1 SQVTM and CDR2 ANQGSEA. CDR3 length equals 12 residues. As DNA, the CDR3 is TGCAGCGCGTCGACAGGGGACAATGAGCAGTTCTTC. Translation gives CSASTGDNEQFF.

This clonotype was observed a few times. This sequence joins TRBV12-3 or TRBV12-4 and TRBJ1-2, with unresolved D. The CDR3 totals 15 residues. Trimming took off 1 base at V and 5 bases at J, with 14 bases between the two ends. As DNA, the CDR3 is TGTGCCAGCAGTTTAGGCCAAGGAGGAAGGTATGGCTACACCTTC. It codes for CASSLGQGGRYGYTF.

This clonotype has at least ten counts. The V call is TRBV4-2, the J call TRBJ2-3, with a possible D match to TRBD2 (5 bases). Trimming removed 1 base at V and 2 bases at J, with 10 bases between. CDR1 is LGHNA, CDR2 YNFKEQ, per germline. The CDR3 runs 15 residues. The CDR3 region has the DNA TGTGCCAGCAGCCAAGGACTACGTTACACAGATACGCAGTATTTT. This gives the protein CASSQGLRYTDTQYF.

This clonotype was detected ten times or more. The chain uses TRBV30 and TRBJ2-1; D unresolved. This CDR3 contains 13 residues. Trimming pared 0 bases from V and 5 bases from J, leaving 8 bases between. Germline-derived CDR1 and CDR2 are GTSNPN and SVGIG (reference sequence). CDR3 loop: CAWSVYTNNEQFF. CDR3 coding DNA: TGTGCCTGGAGTGTCTATACGAACAATGAGCAGTTCTTC.

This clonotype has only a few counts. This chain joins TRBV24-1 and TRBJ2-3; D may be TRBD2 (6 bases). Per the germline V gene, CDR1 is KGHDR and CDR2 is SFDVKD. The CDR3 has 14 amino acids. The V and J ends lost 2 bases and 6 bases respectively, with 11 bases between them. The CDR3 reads CATSDSGLSDTQYF. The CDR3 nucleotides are TGTGCCACCAGTGATTCGGGACTGAGTGATACGCAGTATTTT.

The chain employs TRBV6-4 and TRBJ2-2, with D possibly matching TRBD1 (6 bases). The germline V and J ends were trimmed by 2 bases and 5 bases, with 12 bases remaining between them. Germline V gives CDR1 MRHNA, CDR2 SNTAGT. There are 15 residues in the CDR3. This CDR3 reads CASSDRAGDTGELFF. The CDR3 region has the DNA TGTGCCAGCAGTGACCGGGCAGGGGATACCGGGGAGCTGTTTTTT.

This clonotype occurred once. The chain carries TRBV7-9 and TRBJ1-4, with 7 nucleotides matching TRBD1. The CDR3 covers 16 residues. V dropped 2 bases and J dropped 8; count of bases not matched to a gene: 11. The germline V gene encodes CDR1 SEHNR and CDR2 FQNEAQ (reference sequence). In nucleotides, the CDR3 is TGTGCCAGCAGCTTATGGGACCGACAGGGTAAAGAAAAACTGTTTTTT. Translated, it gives CASSLWDRQGKEKLFF.

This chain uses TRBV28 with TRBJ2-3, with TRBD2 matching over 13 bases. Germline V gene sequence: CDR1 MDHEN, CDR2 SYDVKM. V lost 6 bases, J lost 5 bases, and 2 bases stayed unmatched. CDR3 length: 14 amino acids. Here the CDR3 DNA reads TGTGCCAGCAGGTGGACTAGCGGGAGAGATACGCAGTATTTT. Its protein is CASRWTSGRDTQYF.

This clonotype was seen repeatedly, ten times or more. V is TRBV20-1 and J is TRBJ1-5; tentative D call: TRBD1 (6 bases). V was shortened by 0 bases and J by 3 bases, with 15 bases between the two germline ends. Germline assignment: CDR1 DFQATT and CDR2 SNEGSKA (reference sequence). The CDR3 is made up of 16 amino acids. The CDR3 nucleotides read TGCAGTGCTAGAGATCCCAGGGGTCCCTTCAATCAGCCCCAGCATTTT. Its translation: CSARDPRGPFNQPQHF.

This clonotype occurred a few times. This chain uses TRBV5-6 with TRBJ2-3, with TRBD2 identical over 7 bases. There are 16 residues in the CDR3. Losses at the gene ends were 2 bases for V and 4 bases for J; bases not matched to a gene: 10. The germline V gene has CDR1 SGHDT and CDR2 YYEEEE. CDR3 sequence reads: CASSFLMREWADTQYF. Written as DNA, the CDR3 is TGTGCCAGCAGCTTCCTGATGCGGGAGTGGGCAGATACGCAGTATTTT.

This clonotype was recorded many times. CDR3 residues: CAWRRTGPGNEKLFF. The CDR3 bases are TGTGCCTGGAGAAGGACTGGGCCAGGGAATGAAAAACTGTTTTTT. The genes are TRBV30 and TRBJ1-4, with D possibly TRBD1 on 5 matching bases. The CDR3 is 15 amino acids. V was shortened by 3 bases and J by 5 bases, with 16 bases between the two germline ends. In germline, CDR1 is GTSNPN, CDR2 SVGIG (reference sequence).

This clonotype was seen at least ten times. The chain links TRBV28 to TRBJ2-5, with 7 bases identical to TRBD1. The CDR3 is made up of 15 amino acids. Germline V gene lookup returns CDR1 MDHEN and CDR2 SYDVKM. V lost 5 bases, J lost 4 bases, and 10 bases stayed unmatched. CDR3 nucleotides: TGTGCCAGCAGTCCACGACAGGGAAGGAGAGAGACCCAGTACTTC. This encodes CASSPRQGRRETQYF.

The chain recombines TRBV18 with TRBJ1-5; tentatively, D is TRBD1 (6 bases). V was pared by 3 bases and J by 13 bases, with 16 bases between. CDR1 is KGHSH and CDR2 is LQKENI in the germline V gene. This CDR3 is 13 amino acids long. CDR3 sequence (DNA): TGTGCCAGCTCACCGATAAAGGGGGGCTGGCAGCATTTT. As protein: CASSPIKGGWQHF. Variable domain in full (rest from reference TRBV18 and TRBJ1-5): NAGVMQNPRHLVRRRGQEARLRCSPMKGHSHVYWYRQLPEEGLKFMVYLQKENIIDESGMPKERFSAEFPKEGPSILRIQQVVRGDSAAYFCASSPIKGGWQHFGDGTRLSIL.

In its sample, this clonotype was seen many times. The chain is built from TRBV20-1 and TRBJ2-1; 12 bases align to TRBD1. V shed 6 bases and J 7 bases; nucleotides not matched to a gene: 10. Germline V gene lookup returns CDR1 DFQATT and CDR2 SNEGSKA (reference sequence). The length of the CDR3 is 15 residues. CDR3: CSALGGDRGLNEQFF. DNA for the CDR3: TGCAGTGCCCTGGGGGGGGACAGGGGGCTTAATGAGCAGTTCTTC.